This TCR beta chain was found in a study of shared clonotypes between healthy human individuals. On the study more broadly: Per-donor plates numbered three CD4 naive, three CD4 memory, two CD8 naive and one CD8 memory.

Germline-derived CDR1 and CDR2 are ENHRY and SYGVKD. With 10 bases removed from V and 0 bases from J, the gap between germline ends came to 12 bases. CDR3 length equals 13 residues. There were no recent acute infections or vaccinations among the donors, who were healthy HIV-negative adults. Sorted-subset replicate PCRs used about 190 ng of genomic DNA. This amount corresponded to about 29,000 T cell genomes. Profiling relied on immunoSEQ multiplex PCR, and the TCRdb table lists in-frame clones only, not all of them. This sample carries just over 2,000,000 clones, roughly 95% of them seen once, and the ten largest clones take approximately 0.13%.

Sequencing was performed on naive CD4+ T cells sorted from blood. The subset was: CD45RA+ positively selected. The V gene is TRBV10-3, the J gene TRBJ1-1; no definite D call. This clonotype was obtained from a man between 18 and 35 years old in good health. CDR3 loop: CATTPVVNTEAFF. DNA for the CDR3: TGTGCCACGACCCCTGTGGTGAACACTGAAGCTTTCTTT.